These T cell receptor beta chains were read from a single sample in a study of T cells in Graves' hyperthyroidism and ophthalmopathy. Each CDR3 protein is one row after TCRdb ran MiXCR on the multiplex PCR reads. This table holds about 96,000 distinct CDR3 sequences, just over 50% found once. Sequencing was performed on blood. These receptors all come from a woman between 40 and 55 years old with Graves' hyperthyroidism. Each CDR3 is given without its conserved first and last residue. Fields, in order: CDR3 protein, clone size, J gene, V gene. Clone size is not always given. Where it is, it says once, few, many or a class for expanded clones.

AVNSGAGTEAF,-,TRBJ1-1,TRBV10-3
ASSLTGDSPLH,once,TRBJ1-6,TRBV12-3/TRBV12-4
ASSEGSYEQY,many,TRBJ2-7,TRBV5-4
ASSLRWDTGELF,-,TRBJ2-2,TRBV27
ASSYPTGPAGELF,-,TRBJ2-2,TRBV6-5
ASSLRTANYGYT,-,TRBJ1-2,TRBV7-2
SASPKGRRGDYGYT,-,TRBJ1-2,TRBV20-1
ATSERTGVQPQH,many,TRBJ1-5,TRBV24-1
ASSPITGHTEAF,many,TRBJ1-1,TRBV6-6
ASSLGGAGEKLF,-,TRBJ1-4,TRBV7-6
SVASPVWTSGRNTDTQY,many,TRBJ2-3,TRBV29-1
SAGLAGERTGSCF,-,TRBJ2-2,TRBV20-1
ASSLGPPGQPDTQY,-,TRBJ2-3,TRBV7-2
ASSVLGGGELF,many,TRBJ2-2,TRBV10-2
ASSLRGPYEQY,many,TRBJ2-7,TRBV12-3/TRBV12-4
ASSFYSGEKLF,many,TRBJ1-4,TRBV7-9
ASSRVTGGTEAF,-,TRBJ1-1,TRBV11-1
ASSLRQSTNYGYT,many,TRBJ1-2,TRBV6-5
ATSSPQAGEAF,-,TRBJ1-1,TRBV15
ASSLGQGRSPLH,-,TRBJ1-6,TRBV7-2
ASSLGDRANTEAF,-,TRBJ1-1,TRBV7-6
ASSWTSGAYEQY,many,TRBJ2-7,TRBV7-9
SGRDYGYT,-,TRBJ1-2,TRBV29-1
SGGTGHNSPLH,once,TRBJ1-6,TRBV20-1
ASSLTGREMMTQY,-,TRBJ2-5,TRBV7-9
ASSSDGDFYYEQY,many,TRBJ2-7,TRBV5-4
SASAGTGIQY,-,TRBJ2-5,TRBV20-1
ATSRDPGQGTDTQY,-,TRBJ2-3,TRBV15
ASSLKGGRITEAF,-,TRBJ1-1,TRBV7-8
ATSSPSFKGAGETQY,-,TRBJ2-5,TRBV15